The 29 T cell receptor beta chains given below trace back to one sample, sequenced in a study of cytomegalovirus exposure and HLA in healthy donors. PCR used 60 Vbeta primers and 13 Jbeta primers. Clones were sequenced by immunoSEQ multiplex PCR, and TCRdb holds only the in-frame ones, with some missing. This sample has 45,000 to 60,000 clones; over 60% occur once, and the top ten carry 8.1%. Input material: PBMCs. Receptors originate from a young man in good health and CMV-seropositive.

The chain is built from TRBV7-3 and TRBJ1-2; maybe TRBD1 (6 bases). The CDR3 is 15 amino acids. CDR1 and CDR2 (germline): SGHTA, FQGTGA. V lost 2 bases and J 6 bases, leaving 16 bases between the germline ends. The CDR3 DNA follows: TGTGCCAGCAGCTTAGGGCCGACAGGAAGGGATGGCTACACCTTC. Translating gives CASSLGPTGRDGYTF.

The CDR3 sequence is CASSLRLGGGDTQYF. The CDR3 bases are TGTGCCAGCAGCTTAAGACTTGGCGGGGGGGACACGCAGTATTTT. This chain joins TRBV7-3 and TRBJ2-3, with 9 bases aligning to TRBD2. CDR1 is SGHTA and CDR2 is FQGTGA in the germline V gene. The J segment lost 9 bases and the V segment lost 1 base, leaving 8 bases of the junction unmatched. This CDR3 spans 15 amino acids. Based on the CDR3 plus reference TRBV7-3 and TRBJ2-3, the full variable domain is GAGVSQTPSNKVTEKGKYVELRCDPISGHTALYWYRQSLGQGPEFLIYFQGTGAADDSGLPNDRFFAVRPEGSVSTLKIQRTERGDSAVYLCASSLRLGGGDTQYFGPGTRLTVL.

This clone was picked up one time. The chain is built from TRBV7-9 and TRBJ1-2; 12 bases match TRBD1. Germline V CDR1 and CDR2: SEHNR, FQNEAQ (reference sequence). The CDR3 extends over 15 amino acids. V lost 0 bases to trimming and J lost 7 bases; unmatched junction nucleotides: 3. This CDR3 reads CASSLAGQGASGYTF. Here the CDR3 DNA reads TGTGCCAGCAGCTTAGCGGGACAGGGGGCGAGTGGCTACACCTTC.

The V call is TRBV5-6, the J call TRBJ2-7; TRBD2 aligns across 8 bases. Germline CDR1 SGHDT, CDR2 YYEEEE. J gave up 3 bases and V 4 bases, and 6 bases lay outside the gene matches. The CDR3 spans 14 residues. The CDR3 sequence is CASSGGLESYEQYF. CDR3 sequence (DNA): TGTGCCAGCAGCGGGGGACTAGAAAGCTACGAGCAGTACTTC.

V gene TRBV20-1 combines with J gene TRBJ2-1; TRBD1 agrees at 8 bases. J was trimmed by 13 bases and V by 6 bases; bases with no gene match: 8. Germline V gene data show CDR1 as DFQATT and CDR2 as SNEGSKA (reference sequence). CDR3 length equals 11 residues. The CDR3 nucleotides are TGCAGTGCCCAGCAGACAGGGGACCAGTTCTTC. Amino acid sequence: CSAQQTGDQFF.

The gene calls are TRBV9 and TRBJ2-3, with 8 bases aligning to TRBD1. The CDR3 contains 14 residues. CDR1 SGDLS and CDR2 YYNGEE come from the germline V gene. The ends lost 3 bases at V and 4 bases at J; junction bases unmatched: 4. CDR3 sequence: CASSGTGQADTQYF. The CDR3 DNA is TGTGCCAGCAGCGGGACAGGGCAAGCAGATACGCAGTATTTT.

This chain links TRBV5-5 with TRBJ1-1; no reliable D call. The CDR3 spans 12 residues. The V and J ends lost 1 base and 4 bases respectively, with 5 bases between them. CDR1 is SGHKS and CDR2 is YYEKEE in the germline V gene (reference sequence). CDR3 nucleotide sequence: TGTGCCAGCAGCTTGACGGGCACTGAAGCTTTCTTT. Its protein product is CASSLTGTEAFF.

CDR3 in amino acids: CASSPGGVRRETQYF. CDR3 bases: TGTGCCAGCAGCCCTGGGGGGGTCCGAAGAGAGACCCAGTACTTC. The chain has TRBV7-3 and TRBJ2-5, with 7 bases that match TRBD2. Germline V gives CDR1 SGHTA, CDR2 FQGTGA. The CDR3 consists of 15 residues. V lost 5 bases, J lost 4 bases, and 10 bases stayed unmatched.

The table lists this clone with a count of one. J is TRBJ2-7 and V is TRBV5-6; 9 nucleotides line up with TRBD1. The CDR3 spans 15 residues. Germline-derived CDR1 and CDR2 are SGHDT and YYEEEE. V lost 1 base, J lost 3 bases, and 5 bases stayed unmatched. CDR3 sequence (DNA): TGTGCCAGCAGCTTGCTGGGACAGGGAAGCTACGAGCAGTACTTC. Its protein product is CASSLLGQGSYEQYF.

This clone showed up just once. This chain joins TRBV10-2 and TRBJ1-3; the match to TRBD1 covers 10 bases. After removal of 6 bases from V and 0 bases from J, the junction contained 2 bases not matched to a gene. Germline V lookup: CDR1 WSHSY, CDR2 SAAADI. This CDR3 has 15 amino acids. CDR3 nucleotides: TGCGCCAGCAGGGGGACAGGGGACTCTGGAAACACCATATATTTT. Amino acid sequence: CASRGTGDSGNTIYF.

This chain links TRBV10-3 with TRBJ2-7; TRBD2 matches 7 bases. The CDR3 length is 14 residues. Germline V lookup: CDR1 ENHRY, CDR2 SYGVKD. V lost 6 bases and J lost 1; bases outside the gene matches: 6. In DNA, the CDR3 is TGTGCCATCAGAGAACCGGGGGGTTCCTACGAGCAGTACTTC. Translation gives CAIREPGGSYEQYF.

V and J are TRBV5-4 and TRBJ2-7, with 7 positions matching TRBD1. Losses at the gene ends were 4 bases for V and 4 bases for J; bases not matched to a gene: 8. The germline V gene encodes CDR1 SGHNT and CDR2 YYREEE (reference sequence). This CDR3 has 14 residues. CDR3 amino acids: CASSRGQIPYEQYF. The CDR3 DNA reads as TGTGCCAGCAGCAGGGGACAGATACCTTACGAGCAGTACTTC.

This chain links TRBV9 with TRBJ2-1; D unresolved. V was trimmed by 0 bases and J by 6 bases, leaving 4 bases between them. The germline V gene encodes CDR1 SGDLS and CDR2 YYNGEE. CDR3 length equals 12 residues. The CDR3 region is CASSVGSNEQFF. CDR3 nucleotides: TGTGCCAGCAGCGTAGGTAGCAATGAGCAGTTCTTC.

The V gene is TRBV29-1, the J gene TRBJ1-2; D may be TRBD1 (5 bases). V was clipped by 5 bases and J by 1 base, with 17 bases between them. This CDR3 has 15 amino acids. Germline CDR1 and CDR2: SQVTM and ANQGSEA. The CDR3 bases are TGCAGCGTTACGTTATTCCAGGGCCTTAACTATGGCTACACCTTC. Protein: CSVTLFQGLNYGYTF.

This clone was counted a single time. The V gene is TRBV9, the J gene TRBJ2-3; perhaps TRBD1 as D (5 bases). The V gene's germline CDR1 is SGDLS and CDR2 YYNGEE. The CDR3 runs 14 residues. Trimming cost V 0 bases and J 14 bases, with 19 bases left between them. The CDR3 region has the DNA TGTGCCAGCAGCGTAGGTTCGACAGCCCAGCCGTCGTATTTT. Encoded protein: CASSVGSTAQPSYF.

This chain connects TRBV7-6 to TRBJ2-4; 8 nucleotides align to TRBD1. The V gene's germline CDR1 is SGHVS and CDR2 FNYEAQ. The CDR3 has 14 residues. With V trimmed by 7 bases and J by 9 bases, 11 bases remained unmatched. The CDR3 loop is CASTHLQGTGIQYF. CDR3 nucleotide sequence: TGTGCCAGCACCCATTTACAGGGGACAGGCATTCAGTACTTC.

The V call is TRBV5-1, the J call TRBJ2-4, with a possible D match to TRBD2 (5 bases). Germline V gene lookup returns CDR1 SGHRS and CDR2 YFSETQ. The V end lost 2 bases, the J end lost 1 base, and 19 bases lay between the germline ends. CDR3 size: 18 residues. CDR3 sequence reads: CASSFVTNPSGAKNIQYF. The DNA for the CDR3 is TGCGCCAGCAGCTTTGTGACTAATCCGTCTGGGGCCAAAAACATTCAGTACTTC.

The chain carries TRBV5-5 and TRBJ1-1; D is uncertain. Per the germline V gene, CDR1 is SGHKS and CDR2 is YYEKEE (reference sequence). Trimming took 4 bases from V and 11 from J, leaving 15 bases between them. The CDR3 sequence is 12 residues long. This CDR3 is CASSIQSGLAFF. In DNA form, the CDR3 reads TGTGCCAGCAGCATCCAGTCGGGGTTGGCTTTCTTT. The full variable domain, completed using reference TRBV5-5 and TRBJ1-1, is DAGVTQSPTHLIKTRGQQVTLRCSPISGHKSVSWYQQVLGQGPQFIFQYYEKEERGRGNFPDRFSARQFPNYSSELNVNALLLGDSALYLCASSIQSGLAFFGQGTRLTVV.

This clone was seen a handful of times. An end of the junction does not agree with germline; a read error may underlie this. The CDR3: CASSSRNSGNAIYF. In DNA, the CDR3 is TGTGCCAGCAGCTCTAGGAACTCTGGAAACGCCATATATTTT. This chain connects TRBV7-6 to TRBJ1-3; D call uncertain. Germline assignment: CDR1 SGHVS and CDR2 FNYEAQ. The CDR3 loop spans 14 amino acids.

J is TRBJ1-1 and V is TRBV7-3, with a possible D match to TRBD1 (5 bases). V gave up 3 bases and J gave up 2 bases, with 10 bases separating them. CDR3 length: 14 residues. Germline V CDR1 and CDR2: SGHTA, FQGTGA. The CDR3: CASSFRAQNTEAFF. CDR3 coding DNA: TGTGCCAGCAGCTTCAGGGCACAAAACACTGAAGCTTTCTTT.

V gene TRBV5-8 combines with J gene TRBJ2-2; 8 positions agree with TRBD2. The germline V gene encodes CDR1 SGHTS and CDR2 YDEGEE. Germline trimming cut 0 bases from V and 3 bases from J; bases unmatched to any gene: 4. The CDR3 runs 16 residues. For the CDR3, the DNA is TGTGCCAGCAGCTTGGCTAGCGGGTTTTACACCGGGGAGCTGTTTTTT. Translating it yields CASSLASGFYTGELFF.

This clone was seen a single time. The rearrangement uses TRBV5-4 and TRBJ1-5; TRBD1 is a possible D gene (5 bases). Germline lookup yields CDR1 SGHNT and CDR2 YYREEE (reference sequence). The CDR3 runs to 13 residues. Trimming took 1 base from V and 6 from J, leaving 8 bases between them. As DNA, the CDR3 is TGTGCCAGCAGCTTGCAGGGCACTCAGCCCCAGCATTTT. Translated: CASSLQGTQPQHF.

CDR3 coding DNA: TGTGCCAGCAGCCCGGACAGACAAGAGACCCAGTACTTC. Its protein product is CASSPDRQETQYF. V is TRBV7-9 and J is TRBJ2-5, with D possibly being TRBD1 (6 bases). V was trimmed by 5 bases and J by 2 bases, leaving 9 bases between them. This CDR3 comprises 13 residues. CDR1 SEHNR and CDR2 FQNEAQ come from the germline V gene (reference sequence).

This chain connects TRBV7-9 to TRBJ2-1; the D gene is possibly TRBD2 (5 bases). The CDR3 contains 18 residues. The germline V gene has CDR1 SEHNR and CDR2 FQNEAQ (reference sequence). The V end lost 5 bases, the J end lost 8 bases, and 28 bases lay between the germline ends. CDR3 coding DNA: TGTGCCAGCAGCCCCGTGGGTTGGAGAGGGATCTTTGTCCATGAGCAGTTCTTC. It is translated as CASSPVGWRGIFVHEQFF.

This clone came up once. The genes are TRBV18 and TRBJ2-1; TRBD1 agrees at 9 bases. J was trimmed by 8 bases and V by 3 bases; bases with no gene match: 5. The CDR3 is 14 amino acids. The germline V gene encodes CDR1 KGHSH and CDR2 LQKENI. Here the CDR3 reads CASSPLQGADEQFF. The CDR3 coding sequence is TGTGCCAGCTCACCCCTACAGGGGGCAGATGAGCAGTTCTTC.

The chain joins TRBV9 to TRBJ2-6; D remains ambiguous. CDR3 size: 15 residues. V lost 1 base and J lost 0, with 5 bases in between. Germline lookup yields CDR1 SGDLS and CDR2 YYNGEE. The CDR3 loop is CASSVSGSGANVLTF. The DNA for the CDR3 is TGTGCCAGCAGCGTATCGGGCTCTGGGGCCAACGTCCTGACTTTC.

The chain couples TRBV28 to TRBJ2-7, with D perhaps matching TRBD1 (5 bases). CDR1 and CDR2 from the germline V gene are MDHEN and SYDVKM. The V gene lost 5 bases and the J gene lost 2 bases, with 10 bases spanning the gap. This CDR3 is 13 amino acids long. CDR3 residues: CASSKQVPYEQYF. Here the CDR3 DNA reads TGTGCCAGCAGTAAACAGGTCCCCTACGAGCAGTACTTC.

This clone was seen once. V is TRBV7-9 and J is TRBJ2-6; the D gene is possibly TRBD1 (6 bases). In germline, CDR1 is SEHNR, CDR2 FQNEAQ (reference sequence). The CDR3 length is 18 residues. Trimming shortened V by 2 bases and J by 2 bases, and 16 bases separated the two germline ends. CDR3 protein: CASSLLGQTKPGANVLTF. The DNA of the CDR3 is TGTGCCAGCAGCTTATTAGGACAGACAAAGCCTGGGGCCAACGTCCTGACTTTC.

Here the CDR3 reads CASSQVFQGTEAFF. The CDR3 DNA is TGCGCCAGCAGCCAAGTCTTCCAGGGTACTGAAGCTTTCTTT. This rearrangement joins TRBV4-1 to TRBJ1-1; weak D call: TRBD1 (5 bases). The CDR3 loop spans 14 amino acids. V lost 1 base and J lost 5, with 11 bases in between. From germline, CDR1 is MGHRA and CDR2 YSYEKL.